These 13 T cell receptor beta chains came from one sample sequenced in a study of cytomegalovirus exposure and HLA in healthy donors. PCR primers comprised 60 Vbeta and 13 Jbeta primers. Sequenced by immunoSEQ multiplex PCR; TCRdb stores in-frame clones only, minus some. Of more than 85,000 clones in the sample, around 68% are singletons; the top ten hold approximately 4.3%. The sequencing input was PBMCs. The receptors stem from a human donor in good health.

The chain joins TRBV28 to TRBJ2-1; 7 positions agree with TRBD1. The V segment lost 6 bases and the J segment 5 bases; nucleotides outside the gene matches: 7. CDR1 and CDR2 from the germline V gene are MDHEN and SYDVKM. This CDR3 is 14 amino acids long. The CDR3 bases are TGTGCCAGCAGGCCTCTGGGACAGAACAATGAGCAGTTCTTC. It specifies CASRPLGQNNEQFF.

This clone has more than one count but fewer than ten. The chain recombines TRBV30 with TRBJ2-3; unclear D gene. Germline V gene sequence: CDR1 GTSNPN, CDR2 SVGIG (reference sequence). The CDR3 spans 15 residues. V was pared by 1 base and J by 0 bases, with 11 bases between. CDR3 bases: TGTGCCTGGAGTGGAGGTCTCGGGAGCACAGATACGCAGTATTTT. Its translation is CAWSGGLGSTDTQYF.

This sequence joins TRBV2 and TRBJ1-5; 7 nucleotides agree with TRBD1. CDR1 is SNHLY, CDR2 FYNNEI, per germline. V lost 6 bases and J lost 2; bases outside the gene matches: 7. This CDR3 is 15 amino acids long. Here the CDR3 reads CASSGLGTGNQPQHF. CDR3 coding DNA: TGTGCCAGCAGCGGACTTGGGACAGGCAATCAGCCCCAGCATTTT.

The CDR3 region is CASSPRRQGEYNEQFF. CDR3 nucleotides: TGTGCCAGCAGCCCCCGTAGACAGGGTGAATACAATGAGCAGTTCTTC. V is TRBV9 and J is TRBJ2-1; 7 bases are a match to TRBD1. Germline CDR1 and CDR2: SGDLS and YYNGEE. The V gene end was trimmed by 4 bases and the J gene end by 4 bases; junction bases not matched to a gene: 11. CDR3 size: 16 residues.

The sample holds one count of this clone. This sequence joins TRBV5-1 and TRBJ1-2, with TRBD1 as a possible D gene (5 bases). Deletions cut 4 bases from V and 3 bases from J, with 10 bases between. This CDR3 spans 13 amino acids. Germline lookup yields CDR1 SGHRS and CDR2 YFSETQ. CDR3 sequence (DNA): TGCGCCAGCAGCCAAGGGACTTACTATGGCTACACCTTC. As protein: CASSQGTYYGYTF.

The CDR3 reads CASSLAPSYEQYF. The CDR3 DNA reads TGCGCCAGCAGCTTGGCCCCTAGTTACGAGCAGTACTTC. The rearrangement uses TRBV5-1 and TRBJ2-7; D is ambiguous. Per germline, CDR1 SGHRS and CDR2 YFSETQ. Trimming took 0 bases from V and 4 from J, leaving 8 bases between them. This CDR3 has 13 amino acids.

CDR3 sequence reads: CASNTGTGNTEAFF. DNA of the CDR3: TGTGCCAGTAATACCGGGACAGGGAACACTGAAGCTTTCTTT. The chain joins TRBV19 to TRBJ1-1; 8 nucleotides agree with TRBD1. This CDR3 contains 14 residues. J lost 1 base, V lost 7 bases, and 5 bases had no gene match. Germline CDR1 LNHDA, CDR2 SQIVND (reference sequence).

CDR3 region: CAISGPTGLETQYF. CDR3 DNA: TGTGCCATCAGTGGGCCCACAGGGTTAGAGACCCAGTACTTC. This rearrangement joins TRBV10-3 to TRBJ2-5; D is possibly TRBD1 (6 bases). The ends were cut back, 4 bases at V and 4 bases at J, with 13 bases in the middle. Germline assignment: CDR1 ENHRY and CDR2 SYGVKD. The CDR3 totals 14 residues.

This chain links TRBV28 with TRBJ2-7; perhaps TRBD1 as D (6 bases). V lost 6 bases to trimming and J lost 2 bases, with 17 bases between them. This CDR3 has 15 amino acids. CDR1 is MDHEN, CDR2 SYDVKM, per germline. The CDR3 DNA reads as TGTGCCAGCAGCCTGCCTGGGGGCAGCACCTACGAGCAGTACTTC. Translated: CASSLPGGSTYEQYF.

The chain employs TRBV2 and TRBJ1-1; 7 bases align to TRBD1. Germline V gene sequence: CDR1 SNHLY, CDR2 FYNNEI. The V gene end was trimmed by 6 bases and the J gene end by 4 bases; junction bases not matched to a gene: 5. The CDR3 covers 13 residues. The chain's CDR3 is CASRRQGTTEAFF. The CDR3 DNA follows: TGTGCCAGCAGAAGACAGGGTACCACTGAAGCTTTCTTT.

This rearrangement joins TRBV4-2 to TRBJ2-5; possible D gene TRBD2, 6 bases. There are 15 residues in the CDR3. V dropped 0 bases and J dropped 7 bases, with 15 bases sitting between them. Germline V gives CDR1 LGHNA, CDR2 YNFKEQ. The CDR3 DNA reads TGTGCCAGCAGCCAAGACAGTGTTACGGGGGTGACCCAGTACTTC. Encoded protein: CASSQDSVTGVTQYF.

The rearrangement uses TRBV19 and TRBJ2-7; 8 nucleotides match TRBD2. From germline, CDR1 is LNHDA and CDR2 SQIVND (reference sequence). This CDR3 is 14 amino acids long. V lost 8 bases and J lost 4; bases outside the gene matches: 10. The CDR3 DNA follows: TGTGCCAGTGCAGCGGCGGGGGGACCTTACGAGCAGTACTTC. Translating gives CASAAAGGPYEQYF.

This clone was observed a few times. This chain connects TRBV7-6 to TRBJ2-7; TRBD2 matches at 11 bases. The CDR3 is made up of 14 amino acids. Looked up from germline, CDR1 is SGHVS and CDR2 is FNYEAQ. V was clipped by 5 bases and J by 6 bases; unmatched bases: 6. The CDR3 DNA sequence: TGTGCCAGCAGCCCCTGGCTAGCGGGAGGCGAGCAGTACTTC. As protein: CASSPWLAGGEQYF.